The present T cell receptor beta chain was sequenced within a study of T-cell memory formation after mild COVID-19. The authors produced TCR alpha and TCR beta cDNA libraries with sample barcodes and UMIs by 5'RACE using constant-segment primers. TCRdb reprocessed the 5' RACE reads with MiXCR, giving one entry per CDR3 protein. The table records fewer than 350,000 distinct CDR3 sequences, around 8% of them present only once. This CDR3 spans 14 amino acids. Germline values: CDR1 MNHEY, CDR2 SVGAGI. With V trimmed by 5 bases and J by 5 bases, 7 bases remained unmatched. The material sequenced was PBMCs or a T cell subset sorted from them (not recorded which). This chain connects TRBV6-5 to TRBJ2-7; 9 bases align to TRBD1. The origin of this receptor is a man younger than 30 who had mild COVID-19 (a few samples of this study predate the infection). Cell type and time point are not known. DNA of the CDR3: TGTGCCAGCAGTCCAGAGGGACAGGGAGACGAGCAGTACGTC. Translating it yields CASSPEGQGDEQYV.